This TCR beta chain was recorded in a study of early T cells in non-severe SARS-CoV-2 infection. Study details: Sequencing used unsorted whole-blood bulk RNA, so chains lack pairing. Study-wide results and limits: Matches to VDJdb favored anti-spike CD8 responses and missed private and CD4 specificities.

This clonotype appeared a few times. Its antigen is still unknown. Each single cDNA molecule received a unique molecular identifier. TCRdb processed the 5' RACE reads anew with MiXCR; each CDR3 protein has one entry. This table holds about 92,000 distinct CDR3 sequences, around an eighth found once. V lost 4 bases and J 5 bases, leaving 11 bases between the germline ends. CDR1 PRHDT and CDR2 FYEKMQ come from the germline V gene (reference sequence). The CDR3 has 14 residues. The V and J genes are TRBV13 and TRBJ1-4; possibly TRBD1 for D (6 bases). The material sequenced was whole blood. This receptor was taken from an adult who was a healthcare worker with PCR-confirmed SARS-CoV-2 infection or an uninfected control (not recorded which). The CDR3 is CASSYRERNEKLFF. In nucleotides, the CDR3 is TGTGCCAGCAGCTACAGGGAGAGGAATGAAAAACTGTTTTTT. Combining the CDR3 with reference TRBV13 and TRBJ1-4 gives the whole variable domain AAGVIQSPRHLIKEKRETATLKCYPIPRHDTVYWYQQGPGQDPQFLISFYEKMQSDKGSIPDRFSAQQFSDYHSELNMSSLELGDSALYFCASSYRERNEKLFFGSGTQLSVL.